This record covers a single TCR beta chain. The antigen remains undetermined. Germline V CDR1 and CDR2: SGDLS, YYNGEE. The CDR3 has 12 amino acids. With 4 bases removed from V and 5 bases from J, the gap between germline ends came to 9 bases. Arm-PCR of CDR3 regions and iRepertoire HTBI primers were the basis on which TCR beta libraries were built. A single record per CDR3 protein comes from TCRdb applying MiXCR to the multiplex PCR reads. The repertoire includes hundreds of thousands of distinct CDR3 sequences, approximately 15% of them detected once, and more than 15% sits in the top ten. The sample comes from a study of regulatory T cells in long-lasting Graves disease. Study outcomes and limitations: Persistent Graves' patients showed reduced TCR diversity versus newly diagnosed patients.

Time point defined: newly diagnosed GD, antithyroid drugs for less than 3 months. Generation of the TCR library employed RNA extracted from PBMCs. The sample also formed part of further work on T cells in Graves' hyperthyroidism and ophthalmopathy. That paper states: The patients, who ranged from 18 to 65 in age, presented with newly diagnosed hyperthyroidism lasting under 2 months. First-round RT-PCR of the TCR CDR3 relied on the HTBI primer set.

The chain employs TRBV9 and TRBJ2-5; D gene uncertain. Sequenced here: peripheral blood mononuclear cells (PBMCs), sampled at new diagnosis, from a patient treated with antithyroid drugs. This TCR was recovered from a woman in her 30s with Graves disease. CDR3 protein: CASSTPGETQYF. The CDR3 DNA reads as TGTGCCAGCAGCACCCCCGGGGAGACCCAGTACTTC.